The T cell receptor beta chain under discussion was sequenced for a study of human T cells and chemical hapten exposure. Time point: patch test 3, about 24 weeks after DPC sensitization. Sample treatment: therapeutic diphenylcyclopropenone sensitization with weekly scalp DPC. Germline V CDR1 and CDR2: KGHSH, LQKENI. The CDR3 is 13 amino acids. The ends lost 9 bases at V and 4 bases at J; junction bases unmatched: 9. General study findings and limits: Compared with pre-sensitization or healthy control sets, expanded TCRs clustered more. No shift was seen in TCRs above 1 in 1000 frequency with DPC sensitization.

TCRdb redid the calling of the RACE reads with MiXCR, one entry per CDR3 protein. Among about 160,000 distinct CDR3 sequences listed, around a quarter were seen once. As to this clonotype: Its antigen is not identified.

This sequence joins TRBV18 and TRBJ2-7; 7 bases line up with TRBD2. Sequences were derived from whole blood, sampled in connection with sensitization to the hapten diphenylcyclopropenone (DPC). The clonotype was recovered from a woman younger than 35 with alopecia areata. Some clones in this sample may be carry-over from other donors' samples. The CDR3 region has the DNA TGTGCCAGTCGGGAGGCCTTGACATACGAGCAGTACTTC. Translated: CASREALTYEQYF.